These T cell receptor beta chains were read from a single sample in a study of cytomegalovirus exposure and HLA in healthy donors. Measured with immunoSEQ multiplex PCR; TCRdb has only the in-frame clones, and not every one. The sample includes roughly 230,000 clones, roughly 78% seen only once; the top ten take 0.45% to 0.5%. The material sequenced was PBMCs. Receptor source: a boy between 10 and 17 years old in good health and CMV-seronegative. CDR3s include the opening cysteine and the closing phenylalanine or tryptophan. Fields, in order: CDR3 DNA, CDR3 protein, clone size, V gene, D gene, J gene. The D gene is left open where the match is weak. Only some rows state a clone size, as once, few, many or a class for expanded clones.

TGTGCCAGCAGCGTAGGTTCTAGCGGGAGCGGTGAGCTGTTTTTT CASSVGSSGSGELFF few TRBV9 TRBD2 TRBJ2-2
TGTGCCAGCAGCCATCACATGAACACTGAAGCTTTCTTT CASSHHMNTEAFF - TRBV14 - TRBJ1-1
TGTGCCAGTAGTATAGGGCGACTAGCGGGGCGACGAGAGACCCAGTACTTC CASSIGRLAGRRETQYF - TRBV19 TRBD2 TRBJ2-5
TGTGCCAGCAGTTACCTGGACAGAGAGACCCAGTACTTC CASSYLDRETQYF - TRBV6-6 - TRBJ2-5
TGTGCCAGCTATCCGACAGGGAGGGAGACCCAGTACTTC CASYPTGRETQYF - TRBV18 - TRBJ2-5
- CAWGQGAVEQHF - TRBV30 - TRBJ2-7
TGTGCCAGCAGTATAAATGACAGGCGCACTGAAGCTTTCTTT CASSINDRRTEAFF - TRBV6-6 - TRBJ1-1
TGTGCCAGCAGCCAATTCCCCGGTACTAATGAAAAACTGTTTTTT CASSQFPGTNEKLFF few TRBV4-2 - TRBJ1-4
TGCGCCAGCAGCCTGGACGGCACTGAAGCTTTCTTT CASSLDGTEAFF - TRBV5-1 - TRBJ1-1
TGTGCCAGCAACCGGGACACTTCCTACGAGCAGTACTTC CASNRDTSYEQYF - TRBV6-1 - TRBJ2-7
TGCAGTGCTAGTCAGGTTGAGCAGTTCTTC CSASQVEQFF once TRBV20-1 - TRBJ2-1
TGTGCCAGCAGCCTCGGGACAGGGGGCACTGAAGCTTTCTTT CASSLGTGGTEAFF - TRBV6-1 TRBD1 TRBJ1-1
TGCGCCACCAAGGACAGGAGTCATTACGAGCAGTACTTC CATKDRSHYEQYF - TRBV10-2 TRBD1 TRBJ2-7
TGTGCCAGCAGCCGTGGGGGGGATCAGCCCCAGCATTTT CASSRGGDQPQHF - TRBV13 - TRBJ1-5
TGTGCCAGCAGCCGCCGGGACAGGGATGAAAAACTGTTTTTT CASSRRDRDEKLFF - TRBV5-4 TRBD1 TRBJ1-4
TGTGCCAGCAGCTTATTAGGGGAAGTGGACACTGAAGCTTTCTTT CASSLLGEVDTEAFF - TRBV7-9 - TRBJ1-1
TGTGCCAGCAGTTCAGCGGGAGCTCTTAGCGAGCAGTTCTTC CASSSAGALSEQFF - TRBV6-5 TRBD2 TRBJ2-1
TGCGCCAGCAGCTTGGGGGAGAACTATGGCTACACCTTC CASSLGENYGYTF once TRBV5-1 - TRBJ1-2
TGTGCCAGCAGACCCCCCGGACAGCCAAATCAGCCCCAGCATTTT CASRPPGQPNQPQHF few TRBV6-1 - TRBJ1-5
TGTGCCTGGAGTCCCGGACTGATCTATGGCTACACCTTC CAWSPGLIYGYTF - TRBV30 - TRBJ1-2
TGTGCCAGCAGCCGCGGTCCGGGACAGGGGGCTTGCGGGTCTTTCTTT CASSRGPGQGACGSFF - TRBV11-2 TRBD1 TRBJ1-1
TGTGCCAGCACCTGGACTAGCGGCCAAGAGACCCAGTACTTC CASTWTSGQETQYF - TRBV7-9 TRBD2 TRBJ2-5
TGTGCCAGCAGCTTAGGAGGTGGCGGATCCACAGATACGCAGTATTTT CASSLGGGGSTDTQYF - TRBV7-9 - TRBJ2-3
TGCGCCAGCAGCTACCGGGACAGACCAGATAACTATGGCTACACCTTC CASSYRDRPDNYGYTF few TRBV5-1 TRBD1 TRBJ1-2
TGTGCCAGCAGCCCTGGACTGTGGGGAGGAATGAATGAGCAGTTCTTC CASSPGLWGGMNEQFF - TRBV11-2 - TRBJ2-1
TGTGCCAGCAGCCGCCGGGGATCGAACACTGAAGCTTTCTTT CASSRRGSNTEAFF - TRBV7-8 - TRBJ1-1
TGTGCCAGCAGCGGGGGTCAGGGCGTAAACACTGAAGCTTTCTTT CASSGGQGVNTEAFF - TRBV9 - TRBJ1-1
TGTGCCAGCAGCCCGAGAGCGGGGGTCTATGGCTACACCTTC CASSPRAGVYGYTF - TRBV11-3 - TRBJ1-2
TGTGCCAGCAGCCTACGGGACAGGGGCACTGGGGCCAACGTCCTGACTTTC CASSLRDRGTGANVLTF - TRBV9 TRBD1 TRBJ2-6
TGTGCCAGCATCCCCCCGCCGGTCTCTTATGGCTACACCTTC CASIPPPVSYGYTF - TRBV6-7 - TRBJ1-2
TGTGCCAGCAGCGTAGGACTGACCGGGACAGGGGATTTCTCCTTC CASSVGLTGTGDFSF - TRBV9 TRBD1 TRBJ1-2
TGCGCCAGCAGCGGGCCCACGGAGGTAGAGACCCAGTACTTC CASSGPTEVETQYF - TRBV5-1 - TRBJ2-5
TGTGCCAGCAGCTTAGAAGGGGACAGATCCTACGAGCAGTACTTC CASSLEGDRSYEQYF - TRBV7-9 TRBD1 TRBJ2-7
TGTGCCATCAGTGTGATCAGGGTCGCTCAGCCCCAGCATTTT CAISVIRVAQPQHF - TRBV10-3 - TRBJ1-5
TGTGCCAGCAGCATTGGCCCGGGGACTAACTATGGCTACACCTTC CASSIGPGTNYGYTF - TRBV5-5 - TRBJ1-2
TGCGCCAGCTCGAGGGGGACACTCACAGATACGCAGTATTTT CASSRGTLTDTQYF - TRBV5-1 - TRBJ2-3
TGTGCCAGCAGCTTAAATAGTCTGGGAGATCAGCCCCAGCATTTT CASSLNSLGDQPQHF - TRBV11-2 - TRBJ1-5
TGTGCCAGCAGTCGACAGGGGAGCTCCTACGAGCAGTACTTC CASSRQGSSYEQYF - TRBV6-1 TRBD1 TRBJ2-7
TGTGCCAGCAGTTGGTCTCTTTCGGGTCGCTACGAGCAGTACTTC CASSWSLSGRYEQYF - TRBV6-5 - TRBJ2-7
TGCGCCAGCAGCCGAACAGCGGGAGGGCTGAACACCGGGGAGCTGTTTTTT CASSRTAGGLNTGELFF - TRBV5-1 TRBD2 TRBJ2-2
TGCAGCGTTGAAGATCCCGCGACAGAGAATGAAAAACTGTTTTTT CSVEDPATENEKLFF - TRBV29-1 - TRBJ1-4
TGTGCCAGCGGACCCAGGGACAGGGACAAACTCTACTCTGGAAACACCATATATTTT CASGPRDRDKLYSGNTIYF - TRBV7-8 TRBD1 TRBJ1-3
TGTGCCATCAGTGCCGGAGATACGCAGTATTTT CAISAGDTQYF - TRBV10-3 - TRBJ2-3
TGCGCCAGCAGCTTTTTGCAGCTAGGAGGCACAGATACGCAGTATTTT CASSFLQLGGTDTQYF - TRBV5-1 - TRBJ2-3
TGTGCCAGCAGCGGAGGGACTAGCGGGAGTAATGAGCAGTTCTTC CASSGGTSGSNEQFF - TRBV9 TRBD2 TRBJ2-1
TGTGCCAGCAGCTACAAGAATAAAGAGACCCAGTACTTC CASSYKNKETQYF once TRBV11-3 - TRBJ2-5
TGTGCCAGCAGCTCCCGGGGCGGGGCAATTGAAGCTTTCTTT CASSSRGGAIEAFF few TRBV5-6 - TRBJ1-1
TGTGCCAGCAGCGAGAGACTGATCGGTGAGGTGAACACTGAAGCTTTCTTT CASSERLIGEVNTEAFF once TRBV9 - TRBJ1-1